The following is a T cell receptor (beta chain) sequence with its context. Methods used by the authors: Nucleated cell counts were estimated from reference gene primer amplification. Produced via immunoSEQ multiplex PCR; TCRdb's table is partial and in-frame only. That table supplies the V and J calls and clone size; D and trimming were determined from the DNA. In the table there are some 93,000 clones, about 86% of which are singletons. This sample is part of a study of blood T cell repertoires in COVID-19. About the research overall: There were acute and convalescent COVID-19 samples, and they came from the United States, Italy and Spain. PBMCs, B-cell-depleted T cells, or T cells provided the cDNA or gDNA that made up the material.

V dropped 6 bases and J dropped 6; count of bases not matched to a gene: 1. CDR3 length: 13 residues. CDR1 is MDHEN and CDR2 is SYDVKM in the germline V gene. The rearrangement links TRBV28 to TRBJ2-1, with 11 bases identical to TRBD1. The sequencing input was peripheral blood. The source of this sequence is an elderly woman with acute or convalescent COVID-19. CDR3 protein: CASSGTGGNEQFF. The CDR3 DNA reads TGTGCCAGCAGCGGGACAGGGGGCAATGAGCAGTTCTTC.